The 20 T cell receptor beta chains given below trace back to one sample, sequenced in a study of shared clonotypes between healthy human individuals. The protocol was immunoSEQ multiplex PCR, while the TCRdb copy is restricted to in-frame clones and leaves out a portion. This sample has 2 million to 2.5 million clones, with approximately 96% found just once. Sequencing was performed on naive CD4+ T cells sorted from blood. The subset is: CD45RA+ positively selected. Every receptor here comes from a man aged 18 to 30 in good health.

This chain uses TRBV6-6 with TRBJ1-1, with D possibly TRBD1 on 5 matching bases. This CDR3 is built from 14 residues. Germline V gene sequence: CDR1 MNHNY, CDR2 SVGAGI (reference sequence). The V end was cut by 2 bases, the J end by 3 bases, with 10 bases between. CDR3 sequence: CASSYLGGDTEAFF. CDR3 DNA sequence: TGTGCCAGCAGTTACCTCGGGGGTGACACTGAAGCTTTCTTT.

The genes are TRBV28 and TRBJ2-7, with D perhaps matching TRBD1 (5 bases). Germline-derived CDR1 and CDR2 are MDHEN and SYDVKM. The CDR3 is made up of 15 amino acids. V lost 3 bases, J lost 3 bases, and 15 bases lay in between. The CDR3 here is CASSFGQPLGYEQYF. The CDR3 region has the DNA TGTGCCAGCAGTTTTGGACAACCTCTGGGCTACGAGCAGTACTTC.

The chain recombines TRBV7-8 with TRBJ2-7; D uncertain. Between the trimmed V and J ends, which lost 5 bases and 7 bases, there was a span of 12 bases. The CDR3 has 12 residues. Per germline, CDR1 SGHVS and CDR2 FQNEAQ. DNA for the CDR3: TGTGCCAGCAGCGAGAGAGTCGGGGAGCAGTACTTC. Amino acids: CASSERVGEQYF.

In DNA, the CDR3 is TGTGCCAGCATGGCCCAGGGTGGCTACGAGCAGTACTTC. Encoded protein: CASMAQGGYEQYF. The rearrangement joins TRBV28 to TRBJ2-7, with D possibly TRBD1 on 5 matching bases. Trimming left V 7 bases short and J 3 bases short, with 13 bases between. Germline lookup yields CDR1 MDHEN and CDR2 SYDVKM. There are 13 residues in the CDR3.

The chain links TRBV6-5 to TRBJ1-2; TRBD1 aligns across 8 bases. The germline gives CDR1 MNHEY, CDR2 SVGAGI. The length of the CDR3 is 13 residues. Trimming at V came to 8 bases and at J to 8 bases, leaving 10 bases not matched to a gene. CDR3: CASGRTGTKGYTF. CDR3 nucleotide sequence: TGTGCCAGCGGTCGGACAGGGACCAAGGGCTACACCTTC.

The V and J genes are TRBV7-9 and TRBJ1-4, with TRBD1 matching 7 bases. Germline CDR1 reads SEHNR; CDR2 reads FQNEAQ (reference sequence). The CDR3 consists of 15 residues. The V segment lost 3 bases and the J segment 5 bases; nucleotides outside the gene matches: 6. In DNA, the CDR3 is TGTGCCAGCAGCTTTGGTGACAGGGTGAATGAAAAACTGTTTTTT. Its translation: CASSFGDRVNEKLFF.

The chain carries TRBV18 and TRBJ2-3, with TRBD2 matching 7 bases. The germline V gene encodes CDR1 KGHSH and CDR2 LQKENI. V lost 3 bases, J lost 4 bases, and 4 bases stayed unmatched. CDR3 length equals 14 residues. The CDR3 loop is CASSPKTSPDTQYF. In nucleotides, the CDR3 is TGTGCCAGCTCACCCAAGACTAGCCCAGATACGCAGTATTTT.

DNA of the CDR3: TGTGCCAGCTCACCACGGGGGTTGGGAGAGACCCAGTACTTC. Translating it yields CASSPRGLGETQYF. The rearrangement uses TRBV18 and TRBJ2-5; the D gene could be TRBD1 or TRBD2 (5 bases each). The CDR3 loop spans 14 amino acids. The germline V gene encodes CDR1 KGHSH and CDR2 LQKENI. Trimming removed 1 base at V and 4 bases at J, with 10 bases between.

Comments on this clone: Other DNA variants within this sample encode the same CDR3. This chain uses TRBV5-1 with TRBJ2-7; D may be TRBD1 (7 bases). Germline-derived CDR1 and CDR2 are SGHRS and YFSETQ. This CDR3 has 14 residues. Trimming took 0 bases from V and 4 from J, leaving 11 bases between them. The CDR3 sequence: CASSLAPGGYEQYF. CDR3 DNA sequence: TGCGCCAGCAGCTTGGCCCCAGGGGGGTACGAGCAGTACTTC.

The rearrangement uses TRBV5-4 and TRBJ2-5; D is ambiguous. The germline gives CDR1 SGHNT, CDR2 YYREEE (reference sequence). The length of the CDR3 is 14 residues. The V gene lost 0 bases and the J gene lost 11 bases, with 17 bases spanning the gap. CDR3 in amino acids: CASSLDSSKNGQYF. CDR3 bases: TGTGCCAGCAGCTTGGACAGCTCTAAGAACGGGCAGTACTTC.

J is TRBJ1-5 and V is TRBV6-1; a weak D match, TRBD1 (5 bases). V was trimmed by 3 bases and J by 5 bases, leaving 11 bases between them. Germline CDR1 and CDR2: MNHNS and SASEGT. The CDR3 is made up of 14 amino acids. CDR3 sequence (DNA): TGTGCCAGCAGTGAGCGATTGGGACATCAGCCCCAGCATTTT. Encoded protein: CASSERLGHQPQHF.

CDR3 sequence: CASSLPGSNTGELFF. The DNA for the CDR3 is TGCGCCAGCAGCTTGCCAGGGTCGAACACCGGGGAGCTGTTTTTT. The chain couples TRBV5-1 to TRBJ2-2, with D maybe TRBD1 (5 bases). The CDR3 has 15 amino acids. The ends were cut back, 1 base at V and 0 bases at J, with 7 bases in the middle. The germline V gene has CDR1 SGHRS and CDR2 YFSETQ.

Here the CDR3 reads CASRREEYNEQFF. The CDR3 bases are TGTGCCAGCAGGAGGGAGGAATACAATGAGCAGTTCTTC. V and J are TRBV2 and TRBJ2-1; D possibly corresponds to TRBD2 (6 bases). Germline V CDR1 and CDR2: SNHLY, FYNNEI. Trimming pared 6 bases from V and 4 bases from J, leaving 10 bases between. The CDR3 length is 13 residues.

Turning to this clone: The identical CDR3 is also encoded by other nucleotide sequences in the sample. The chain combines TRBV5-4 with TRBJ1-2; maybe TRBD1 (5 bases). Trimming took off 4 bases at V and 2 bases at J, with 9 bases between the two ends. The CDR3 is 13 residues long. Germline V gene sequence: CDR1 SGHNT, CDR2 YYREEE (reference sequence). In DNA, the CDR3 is TGTGCCAGCAGCCCGGACACCAACTATGGCTACACCTTC. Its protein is CASSPDTNYGYTF.

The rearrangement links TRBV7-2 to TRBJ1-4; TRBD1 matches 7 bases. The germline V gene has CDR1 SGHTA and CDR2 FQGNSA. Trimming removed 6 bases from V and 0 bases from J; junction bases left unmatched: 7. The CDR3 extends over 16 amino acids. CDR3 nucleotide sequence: TGTGCCAGCAGAGGACAGGCTGGCGCAACTAATGAAAAACTGTTTTTT. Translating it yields CASRGQAGATNEKLFF.

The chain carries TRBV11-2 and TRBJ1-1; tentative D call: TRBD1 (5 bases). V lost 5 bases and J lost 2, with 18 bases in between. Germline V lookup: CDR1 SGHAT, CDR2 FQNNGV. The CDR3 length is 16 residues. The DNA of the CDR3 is TGTGCCAGCAGCGTCCGGGACCTCTACTTCAACACTGAAGCTTTCTTT. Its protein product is CASSVRDLYFNTEAFF.

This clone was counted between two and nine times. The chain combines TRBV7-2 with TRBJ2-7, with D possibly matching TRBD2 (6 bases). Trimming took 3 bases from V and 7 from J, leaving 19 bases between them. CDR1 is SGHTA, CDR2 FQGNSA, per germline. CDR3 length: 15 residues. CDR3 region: CASSFGQGRGREQYF. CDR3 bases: TGTGCCAGCAGCTTCGGCCAGGGAAGAGGGAGGGAGCAGTACTTC.

CDR3 region: CASSPTGSLALHF. Written as DNA, the CDR3 is TGCGCCAGCAGTCCGACAGGGAGCTTGGCCCTCCACTTT. The chain combines TRBV10-1 with TRBJ1-6; 7 bases agree with TRBD1. Germline loops: CDR1 WNHNN, CDR2 SYGVQD (reference sequence). Trimming removed 5 bases from V and 14 bases from J; junction bases left unmatched: 9. This CDR3 has 13 amino acids.

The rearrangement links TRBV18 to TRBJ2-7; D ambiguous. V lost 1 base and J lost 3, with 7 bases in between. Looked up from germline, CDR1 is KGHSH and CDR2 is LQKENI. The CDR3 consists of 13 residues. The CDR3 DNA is TGTGCCAGCTCACCACGGATTCGCTACGAGCAGTACTTC. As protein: CASSPRIRYEQYF.

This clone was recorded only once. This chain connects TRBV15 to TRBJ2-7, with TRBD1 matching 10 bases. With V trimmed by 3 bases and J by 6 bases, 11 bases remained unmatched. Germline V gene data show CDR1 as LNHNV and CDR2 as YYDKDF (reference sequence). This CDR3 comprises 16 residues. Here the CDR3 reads CATSRQLSGTGAEQYF. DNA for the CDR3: TGTGCCACCAGCAGGCAACTTTCCGGGACAGGGGCCGAGCAGTACTTC.